Reported below is one TCR beta chain. Its antigen is as yet unknown. The data are from a study of CD8+ T cells in alopecia areata. This CDR3 is built from 14 residues. Per the germline V gene, CDR1 is SGHTA and CDR2 is FQGNSA. V was trimmed by 6 bases and J by 4 bases, leaving 14 bases between them. TCR sequencing used cDNA made by reverse transcription of extracted RNA. The data were produced by immunoSEQ multiplex PCR, yet TCRdb's version contains in-frame clones alone and is incomplete. The sample has over 200,000 clones; about three fifths are singletons. The treatment: oral pan-JAK inhibitor, 5-10 mg twice daily. Study-wide points: Tofacitinib did not eliminate many expanded lesional clones from scalp or blood. Scalp lesions, especially in alopecia totalis/universalis, had higher clonality than normal scalp. Among the 100 top clones, expanded CD8+ clones, like scalp clonality, were significantly decreased by tofacitinib.

This sample comprised CD4+ T cells sorted from blood, obtained at week 4, from a patient treated with tofacitinib. This sequence originates from a human donor with alopecia areata. The chain links TRBV7-2 to TRBJ2-3; D may correspond to TRBD1 or TRBD2 (6 bases each). CDR3 nucleotide sequence: TGTGCCAGCAGGGAAGGGGGGTCCGCAGATACGCAGTATTTT. Translation gives CASREGGSADTQYF.